This T cell receptor (beta chain) stems from a study of T cell responses to AZD1222 COVID-19 vaccine. Overall study findings and caveats: Following two doses of AZD1222, Spike-specific TCR breadth and depth rose. Recipients of AZD1222 seropositive at baseline numbered only five or six. CD4 TCRs covered the whole spike, strongest at regions 160-218 and 743-854. In a largely white British group with more females than males, clonal diversity was possibly underestimated.

Concerning this clone: Its antigen is undetermined.

CDR3 length equals 17 residues. V shed 4 bases and J shed 0 bases, with 15 bases lying between them. Per germline, CDR1 SNHLY and CDR2 FYNNEI. Measured with immunoSEQ multiplex PCR; TCRdb has only the in-frame clones, and not every one. The sample shows some 170,000 clones, 92% of them seen only once. This sample comprised peripheral blood, obtained 28 days after the second AZD1222 dose. This clonotype was sampled from an adult who received the AZD1222 COVID-19 vaccine. The rearrangement joins TRBV2 to TRBJ2-2; D remains unclear. In DNA form, the CDR3 reads TGTGCCAGCAGTGTTATGTTCGGGCGGCCGAACACCGGGGAGCTGTTTTTT. Its translation: CASSVMFGRPNTGELFF. Variable domain in full (rest from reference TRBV2 and TRBJ2-2): EPEVTQTPSHQVTQMGQEVILRCVPISNHLYFYWYRQILGQKVEFLVSFYNNEISEKSEIFDDQFSVERPDGSNFTLKIRSTKLEDSAMYFCASSVMFGRPNTGELFFGEGSRLTVL.